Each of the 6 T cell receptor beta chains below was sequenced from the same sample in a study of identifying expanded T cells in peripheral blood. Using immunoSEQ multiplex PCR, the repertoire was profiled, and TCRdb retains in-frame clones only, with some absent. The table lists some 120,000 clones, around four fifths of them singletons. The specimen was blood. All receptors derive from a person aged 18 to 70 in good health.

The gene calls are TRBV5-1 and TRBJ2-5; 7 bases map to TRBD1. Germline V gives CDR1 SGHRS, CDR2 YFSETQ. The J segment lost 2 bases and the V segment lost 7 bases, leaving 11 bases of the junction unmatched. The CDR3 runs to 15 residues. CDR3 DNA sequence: TGCGCCAGCCGTCGGACGGGACAGCTGCAAGAGACCCAGTACTTC. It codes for CASRRTGQLQETQYF.

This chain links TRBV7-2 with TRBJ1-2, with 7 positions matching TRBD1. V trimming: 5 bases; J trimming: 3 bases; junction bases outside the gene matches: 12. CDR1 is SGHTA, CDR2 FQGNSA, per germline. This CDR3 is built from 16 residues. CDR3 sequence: CASSPERAGGYYGYTF. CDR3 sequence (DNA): TGTGCCAGCAGCCCAGAAAGGGCAGGGGGTTACTATGGCTACACCTTC.

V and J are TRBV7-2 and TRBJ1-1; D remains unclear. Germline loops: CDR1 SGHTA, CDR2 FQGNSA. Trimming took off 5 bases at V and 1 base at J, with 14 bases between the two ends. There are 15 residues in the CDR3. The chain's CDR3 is CASSLTSGANTEAFF. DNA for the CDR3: TGTGCCAGCAGCCTTACCTCGGGCGCGAACACTGAAGCTTTCTTT. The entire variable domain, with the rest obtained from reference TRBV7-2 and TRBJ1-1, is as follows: GAGVSQSPSNKVTEKGKDVELRCDPISGHTALYWYRQSLGQGLEFLIYFQGNSAPDKSGLPSDRFSAERTGGSVSTLTIQRTQQEDSAVYLCASSLTSGANTEAFFGQGTRLTVV.

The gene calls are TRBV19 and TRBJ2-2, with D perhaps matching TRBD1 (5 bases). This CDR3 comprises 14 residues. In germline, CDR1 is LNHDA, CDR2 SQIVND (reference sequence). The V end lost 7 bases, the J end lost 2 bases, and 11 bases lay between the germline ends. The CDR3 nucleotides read TGTGCCAGTATGCGGACACGAAACACCGGGGAGCTGTTTTTT. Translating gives CASMRTRNTGELFF.

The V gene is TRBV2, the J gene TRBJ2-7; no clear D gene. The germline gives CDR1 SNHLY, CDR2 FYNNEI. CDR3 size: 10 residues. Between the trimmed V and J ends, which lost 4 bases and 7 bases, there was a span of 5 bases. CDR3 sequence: CASSGEEQYF. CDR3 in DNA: TGTGCCAGCAGTGGAGAGGAGCAGTACTTC.

CDR3 amino acids: CASSPRGQYTDTQYF. The CDR3, as DNA: TGTGCCAGCAGCCCGAGAGGACAGTACACAGATACGCAGTATTTT. V gene TRBV9 combines with J gene TRBJ2-3, with TRBD1 as a possible D gene (6 bases). The germline V gene encodes CDR1 SGDLS and CDR2 YYNGEE. This CDR3 spans 15 amino acids. V dropped 4 bases and J dropped 2 bases, with 14 bases sitting between them. The whole variable domain, remainder taken from reference TRBV9 and TRBJ2-3, is DSGVTQTPKHLITATGQRVTLRCSPRSGDLSVYWYQQSLDQGLQFLIQYYNGEERAKGNILERFSAQQFPDLHSELNLSSLELGDSALYFCASSPRGQYTDTQYFGPGTRLTVL.